Shown below are 17 T cell receptor beta chains from a single sample sequenced in a study of molecular identifiers for immune sequencing clone quantification. TCRdb passed the PCR reads through MiXCR, listing each CDR3 protein once. The table has 460,000 or so distinct CDR3 sequences, 20% to 25% seen once. The sample was naive CD8+ T cells from blood, with Jurkat cell RNA spiked in. The subset denotes: FACS-sorted CD8+CD4-CCR7+CD45RA+ naive T cells. These receptor sequences come from a human donor in good health. Some libraries in this study had Jurkat cell RNA spiked in.

There are a few counts of this clonotype. The V call is TRBV2, the J call TRBJ1-2; no definite D call. Trimming took 5 bases from V and 9 from J, leaving 10 bases between them. Germline CDR1 and CDR2: SNHLY and FYNNEI. The CDR3 is 11 residues long. The CDR3 bases are TGTGCCAGCAGTTACGGTAATAGCTACACCTTC. Its translation is CASSYGNSYTF. The full variable domain, with the rest looked up from reference TRBV2 and TRBJ1-2, is EPEVTQTPSHQVTQMGQEVILRCVPISNHLYFYWYRQILGQKVEFLVSFYNNEISEKSEIFDDQFSVERPDGSNFTLKIRSTKLEDSAMYFCASSYGNSYTFGSGTRLTVV.

In regard to this clonotype: The CDR3 carries no conserved terminal phenylalanine or tryptophan, so it likely arises from a read error. The V call is TRBV28, the J call TRBJ2-5; 10 positions match TRBD1. Germline assignment: CDR1 MDHEN and CDR2 SYDVKM. Losses at the gene ends were 6 bases for V and 5 bases for J; bases not matched to a gene: 12. The CDR3 covers 16 residues. The CDR3 loop is CASSFTGTGDPETQYL. The CDR3 DNA reads as TGTGCCAGCAGCTTCACCGGGACAGGGGACCCCGAGACCCAGTACCTC.

There are a few counts of this clonotype. The chain joins TRBV12-5 to TRBJ2-5, with a possible D match to TRBD2 (6 bases). V lost 4 bases and J lost 3, with 12 bases in between. CDR1 and CDR2 (germline): LGHNT, FRNRAP. CDR3 length equals 14 residues. CDR3: CASGSGTGEETQYF. The CDR3 DNA is TGTGCTAGTGGTTCGGGGACGGGGGAAGAGACCCAGTACTTC.

The chain couples TRBV20-1 to TRBJ2-7; no clear D. The CDR3 contains 15 residues. Trimming cost V 0 bases and J 3 bases, with 15 bases left between them. Germline CDR1 and CDR2: DFQATT and SNEGSKA (reference sequence). CDR3 residues: CSARDSDQVYYEQYF. As DNA, the CDR3 is TGCAGTGCTAGAGATTCGGACCAGGTCTACTACGAGCAGTACTTC.

About this clonotype itself: Being one base from a much bigger clone, this may be a read error. The chain is built from TRBV4-3 and TRBJ2-7; D gene ambiguous. V shed 0 bases and J shed 2 bases, with 14 bases lying between them. Germline CDR1 is LGHNA and CDR2 is YSLEER. The CDR3 runs to 16 residues. For the CDR3, the DNA is TGCGCCAGCAGCCAAGATCGGCTGGTAGGGACCTACGAGCAGTACTTC. This sequence encodes CASSQDRLVGTYEQYF.

This clonotype has just a few counts. This chain joins TRBV20-1 and TRBJ1-5; TRBD1 aligns across 12 bases. Germline loops: CDR1 DFQATT, CDR2 SNEGSKA (reference sequence). The CDR3 runs to 20 residues. The junction had 18 bases not matched to a gene; V was cut back by 1 base and J by 5 bases. CDR3 nucleotide sequence: TGCAGTGCTAGAGGGGAAAAAGGGACAGGGGGCTTTCTCGGATATCAGCCCCAGCATTTT. Its translation: CSARGEKGTGGFLGYQPQHF.

On this clonotype itself: With a much larger clone just one base away, this may be a read error. The chain has TRBV9 and TRBJ2-3; 13 positions match TRBD2. The V gene's germline CDR1 is SGDLS and CDR2 YYNGEE. CDR3 length: 16 residues. In nucleotides, the CDR3 is TGTGCCAGCAGCGTAGAACTAGCGGGAGGGCAAGATACGCGGTATTTT. It codes for CASSVELAGGQDTRYF.

This clonotype has at least ten counts. The chain links TRBV12-3 or TRBV12-4 to TRBJ1-2; D gene uncertain. Trimming cost V 2 bases and J 0 bases, with 4 bases left between them. This CDR3 is 13 amino acids long. Here the CDR3 reads CASSLPSNYGYTF. CDR3 DNA: TGTGCCAGCAGTTTACCGTCTAACTATGGCTACACCTTC.

CDR3 residues: CASSPSGVYNEQFF. CDR3 DNA sequence: TGCGCCAGCAGCCCTAGCGGAGTCTACAATGAGCAGTTCTTC. This chain links TRBV4-1 with TRBJ2-1; 7 bases match TRBD2. Germline assignment: CDR1 MGHRA and CDR2 YSYEKL. The CDR3 has 14 amino acids. Unmatched junction bases numbered 3, after V lost 4 bases and J lost 3 bases.

Ten or more counts support this clonotype. The rearrangement joins TRBV28 to TRBJ1-5, with 9 bases that match TRBD1. CDR1 is MDHEN and CDR2 is SYDVKM in the germline V gene. Trimming removed 5 bases from V and 4 bases from J; junction bases left unmatched: 9. The CDR3 has 16 residues. CDR3 nucleotides: TGTGCCAGCAGTCTCCCCCGGACAGGGGTAAATCAGCCCCAGCATTTT. Translating gives CASSLPRTGVNQPQHF.

This chain links TRBV6-5 with TRBJ2-7; D gene ambiguous. The germline V and J ends were trimmed by 0 bases and 6 bases, with 9 bases remaining between them. This CDR3 is built from 13 residues. The germline gives CDR1 MNHEY, CDR2 SVGAGI. The CDR3 nucleotides read TGTGCCAGCAGTTACTCGCCAGTACGCGAGCAGTACTTC. This translates into CASSYSPVREQYF.

Here the CDR3 reads CASSLDGVGASTDTQYF. CDR3 DNA sequence: TGTGCCAGCAGCTTAGATGGGGTAGGGGCGAGCACAGATACGCAGTATTTT. This chain joins TRBV11-2 and TRBJ2-3, with D possibly TRBD1 on 5 matching bases. Germline V gene lookup returns CDR1 SGHAT and CDR2 FQNNGV. The CDR3 has 17 residues. Between the trimmed V and J ends, which lost 0 bases and 0 bases, there was a span of 13 bases. The full variable domain, in which reference TRBV11-2 and TRBJ2-3 provide the parts outside the CDR3, is EAGVAQSPRYKIIEKRQSVAFWCNPISGHATLYWYQQILGQGPKLLIQFQNNGVVDDSQLPKDRFSAERLKGVDSTLKIQPAKLEDSAVYLCASSLDGVGASTDTQYFGPGTRLTVL.

This clonotype was detected only a few times. The chain combines TRBV4-2 with TRBJ2-7; maybe TRBD2 (7 bases). CDR1 and CDR2 from the germline V gene are LGHNA and YNFKEQ. With 3 bases removed from V and 2 bases from J, the gap between germline ends came to 17 bases. The CDR3 sequence is 16 residues long. The CDR3: CASSQETGSGTYEQYF. The CDR3 nucleotides read TGTGCCAGCAGCCAGGAAACAGGGAGCGGGACCTACGAGCAGTACTTC.

This clonotype was counted between two and nine times. The gene calls are TRBV20-1 and TRBJ2-1, with 8 bases matching TRBD2. The V and J ends lost 6 bases and 7 bases, in that order; junction bases with no gene match: 14. Germline-derived CDR1 and CDR2 are DFQATT and SNEGSKA (reference sequence). CDR3 length equals 15 residues. The CDR3 region has the DNA TGCAGTGCGGACGACTTGGCCAGCGGGAGTAATGAGCAGTTCTTC. Translating it yields CSADDLASGSNEQFF.

This clonotype was seen more than once but under ten times. The gene calls are TRBV4-3 and TRBJ2-7, with a tentative D call TRBD1 (6 bases). The V end lost 1 base, the J end lost 1 base, and 11 bases lay between the germline ends. Looked up from germline, CDR1 is LGHNA and CDR2 is YSLEER. The CDR3 has 15 amino acids. The CDR3 protein is CASSQGNRASYEQYF. In nucleotides, the CDR3 is TGCGCCAGCAGCCAAGGAAACAGGGCATCCTACGAGCAGTACTTC.

Notes on this clonotype: Likely a read error: the CDR3 ends without its conserved phenylalanine or tryptophan. The rearrangement joins TRBV29-1 to TRBJ1-1; D unresolved. Trimming took 7 bases from V and 0 from J, leaving 9 bases between them. Germline lookup yields CDR1 SQVTM and CDR2 ANQGSEA. This CDR3 region has 12 residues. The CDR3 coding sequence is TGCAGCGCTGTTCTTTTGAACACTGAAGCTTTCCTT. Protein sequence: CSAVLLNTEAFL.

This clonotype was seen at least ten times. V usage is TRBV29-1 and J usage is TRBJ2-1, with D perhaps TRBD2 (5 bases). The CDR3 has 12 residues. Germline values: CDR1 SQVTM, CDR2 ANQGSEA. V lost 4 bases, J lost 4 bases, and 8 bases lay in between. CDR3 DNA sequence: TGCAGCGTTGGTCGGGATTACAATGAGCAGTTCTTC. As protein: CSVGRDYNEQFF.